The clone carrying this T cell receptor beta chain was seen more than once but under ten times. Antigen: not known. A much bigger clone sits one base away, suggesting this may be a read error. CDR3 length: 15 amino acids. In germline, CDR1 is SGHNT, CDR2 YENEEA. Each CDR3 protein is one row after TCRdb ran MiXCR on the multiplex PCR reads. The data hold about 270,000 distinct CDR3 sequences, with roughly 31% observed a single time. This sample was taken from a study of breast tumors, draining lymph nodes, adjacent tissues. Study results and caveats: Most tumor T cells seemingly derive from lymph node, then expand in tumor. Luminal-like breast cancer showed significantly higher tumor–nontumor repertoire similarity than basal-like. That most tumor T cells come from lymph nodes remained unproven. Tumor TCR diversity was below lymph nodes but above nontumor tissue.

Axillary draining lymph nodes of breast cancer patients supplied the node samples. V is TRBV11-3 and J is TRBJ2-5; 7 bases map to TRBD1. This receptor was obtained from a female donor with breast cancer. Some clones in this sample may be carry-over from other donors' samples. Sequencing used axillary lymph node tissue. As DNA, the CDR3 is TGTGCCGGCAGCTTAGTGGGACAGATCCAAGAGACCCAGTACTTC. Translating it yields CAGSLVGQIQETQYF.